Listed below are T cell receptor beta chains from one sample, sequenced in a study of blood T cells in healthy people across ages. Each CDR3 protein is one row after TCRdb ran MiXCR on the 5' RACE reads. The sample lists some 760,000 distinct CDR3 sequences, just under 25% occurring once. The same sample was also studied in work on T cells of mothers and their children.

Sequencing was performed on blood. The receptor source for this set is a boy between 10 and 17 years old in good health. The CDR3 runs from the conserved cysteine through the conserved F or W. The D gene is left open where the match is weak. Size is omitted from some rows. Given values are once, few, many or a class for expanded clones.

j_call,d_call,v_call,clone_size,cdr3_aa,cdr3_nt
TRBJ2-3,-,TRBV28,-,CASLLSIKTDTQYF,TGTGCCAGTCTTCTGAGCATCAAAACAGATACGCAGTATTTT
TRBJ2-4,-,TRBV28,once,CASSLSAAHIQYF,TGTGCCAGCAGTCTATCGGCAGCACACATTCAGTACTTC
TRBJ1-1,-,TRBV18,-,CASSQVGGPMNTETFF,TGTGCCAGCTCTCAGGTGGGGGGACCCATGAACACTGAAACTTTCTTT
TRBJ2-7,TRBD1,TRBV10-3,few,CAIRDREGEEQYF,TGTGCCATCCGGGACAGGGAAGGTGAGGAGCAGTACTTC
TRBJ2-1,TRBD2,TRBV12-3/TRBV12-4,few,CASSLGGWTSGGHSYNEQFF,TGTGCCAGCAGTTTAGGCGGGTGGACTAGCGGGGGTCACTCCTACAATGAGCAGTTCTTC
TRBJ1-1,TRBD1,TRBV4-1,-,CASSRGQSTNTEAFF,TGCGCCAGCAGCCGGGGACAGTCAACGAACACTGAAGCTTTCTTT
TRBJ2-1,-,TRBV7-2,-,CASLPSGPSVSAYNEQFF,TGTGCCAGCCTTCCGTCGGGTCCTAGCGTGAGTGCCTACAATGAGCAGTTCTTC
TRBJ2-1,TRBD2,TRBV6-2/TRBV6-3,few,CASSLSSGGVPFF,TGTGCCAGCAGTTTGTCTAGCGGGGGCGTTCCATTCTTC
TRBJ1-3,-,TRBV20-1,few,CSATGGSGNTIYF,TGCAGTGCTACCGGAGGCTCTGGAAACACCATATATTTT
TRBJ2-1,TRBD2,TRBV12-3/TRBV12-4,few,CASSSGLVLVEQFF,TGTGCCAGCAGTTCGGGACTAGTTCTCGTTGAGCAGTTCTTC
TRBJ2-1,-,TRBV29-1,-,CSVAMDSFGSYNEQFF,TGCAGCGTTGCAATGGACAGTTTTGGATCCTACAATGAGCAGTTCTTC
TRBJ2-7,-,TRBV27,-,CASALGAEGYEQYF,TGTGCCAGCGCCCTGGGGGCAGAGGGCTACGAGCAGTACTTC
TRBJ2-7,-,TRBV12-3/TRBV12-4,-,CASRGVRDAFYEQYF,TGTGCCAGCAGGGGAGTCCGGGACGCGTTCTACGAGCAGTACTTC
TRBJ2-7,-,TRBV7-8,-,CASSPPNGAYEQYF,TGTGCCAGCAGCCCCCCTAACGGGGCCTACGAGCAGTACTTC
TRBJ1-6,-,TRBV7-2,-,CASSFEGYNSPLHF,TGTGCCAGCAGCTTTGAAGGCTATAATTCACCCCTCCACTTT
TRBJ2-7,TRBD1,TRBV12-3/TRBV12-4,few,CASSLENTGGYEQYF,TGTGCCAGCAGTTTAGAAAATACAGGGGGCTACGAGCAGTACTTC
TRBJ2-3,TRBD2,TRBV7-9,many,CASSFLAGPDTQYF,TGTGCCAGCAGCTTCCTAGCGGGACCGGATACGCAGTATTTT
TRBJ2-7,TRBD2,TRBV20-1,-,CSARGFISGGYEQYF,TGCAGTGCTAGGGGCTTCATTAGCGGGGGATACGAGCAGTACTTC
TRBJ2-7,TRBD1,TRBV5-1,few,CASSRTRDRAYEQYF,TGCGCCAGCAGCCGCACCAGGGACAGAGCCTACGAGCAGTACTTC
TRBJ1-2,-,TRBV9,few,CASSMTGGPNYGYTF,TGTGCCAGCTCGATGACGGGGGGCCCTAACTATGGCTACACCTTC
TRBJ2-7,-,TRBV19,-,CASSIGEGAPYEQYF,TGTGCCAGTAGTATAGGTGAAGGGGCACCCTACGAGCAGTACTTC
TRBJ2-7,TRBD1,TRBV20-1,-,CSARTGVRRIDEQYF,TGCAGTGCTAGGACAGGGGTAAGGAGGATCGACGAGCAGTACTTC
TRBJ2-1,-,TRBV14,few,CASSQTLSGDYNEQFF,TGTGCCAGCAGCCAGACCCTTTCGGGTGACTACAATGAGCAGTTCTTC
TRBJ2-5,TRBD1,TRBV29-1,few,CSGWTGDEQYF,TGCAGCGGCTGGACAGGGGATGAGCAGTACTTC
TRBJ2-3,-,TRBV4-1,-,CASSQDKSTDTQYF,TGCGCCAGCAGCCAAGACAAGAGCACAGATACGCAGTATTTT